Listed below are T cell receptor delta chains from one sample, sequenced in a study of Vδ1+ human thymocytes. TCRdb re-called the multiplex PCR reads using CATT. The sample lists more than 45,000 delta-chain clones; less than 15% were seen once. Sequencing was performed on Vdelta1+ gamma-delta thymocytes from the thymus. The receptors originated from a girl under two years old who had congenital heart surgery. Both conserved end residues are trimmed from each CDR3. Each record gives: J gene, CDR3 length, V gene, CDR3 protein.

TRDJ3	21	TRDV2	ACDTTYWGIRVIDPWDTRQMF
TRDJ1	14	TRDV1	ALGEHVEGDTSKLI
TRDJ1	15	TRDV1	ALGGLPTLGDTDKLI
TRDJ1	25	TRDV2	ACDTGSSTSYNAIVLGDKGYTDKPI
TRDJ1	15	TRDV1	ALGVVLGVGDTDKLI
TRDJ1	19	TRDV1	ALGEVPYPFLLTGGVLKLI
TRDJ1	13	TRDV3	AFLLGEKYTDKLI
TRDJ1	17	TRDV1	ALGGTDPHTGGETDKLI
TRDJ1	13	TRDV1	ALGLPRGTTDKLI
TRDJ1	20	TRDV1	ALGCPFPTLDRLSCYTDKLI
TRDJ1	15	TRDV1	ALGDPAPSLGGSPLI
TRDJ1	17	TRDV1	ALGQSYSGEPSYTDKLI
TRDJ3	24	TRDV1	ALVGLPTHTGGYARFGSWDTRQMF
TRDJ1	19	TRDV1	ALGEASVYWGIGRAIDKLI
TRDJ1	13	TRDV1	ALGELLPRTDKLI
TRDJ1	18	TRDV1	ALGVYLPLLTVGYTDKLI
TRDJ1	17	TRDV1	ALGESYGGYTQYTDKLI
TRDJ1	17	TRDV1	ALGALKALQAGLTDKLI
TRDJ1	20	TRDV1	ALGAPPNSYLGGYDYTDKLI
TRDJ1	20	TRDV1	ALGIAPTINTGGYGYTDKLI
TRDJ1	18	TRDV1	ALGEQHKEVTGCYVDKLI
TRDJ1	15	TRDV1	ALGEPFEPRSTDKLI
TRDJ1	19	TRDV1	ALGELGRSGGSQKYTDKLI
TRDJ1	27	TRDV1	ALGELQERNLPTLTGGYAYRLSTDKLI
TRDJ1	22	TRDV1	ALGEPPYAFPQLGDTGASVKLI
TRDJ1	13	TRDV3	ALLGPAEYTDKLI
TRDJ1	17	TRDV1	ALGEQGPYDVTGGRKLI
TRDJ1	16	TRDV1	ALGERRAELGAGDKLI
TRDJ1	20	TRDV1	ALGTNFVPLGDTSPYTDKLI
TRDJ1	18	TRDV1	ALGELKAYWGIRNTDKLI
TRDJ1	16	TRAV29/DV5	AATNPGGLPTFFTKLI
TRDJ1	20	TRDV1	ALGVGGSPDWGILWSTDKLI
TRDJ1	16	TRDV1	ALGEWGPSIWGIQGLI
TRDJ1	16	TRDV1	ALGESTSNWGILPKLI
TRDJ1	19	TRDV1	ALGLPRVLGDTLFYTDKLI
TRDJ1	18	TRDV1	ALGELSFLTGGHLTDKLI
TRDJ1	18	TRAV29/DV5	AAYFSYAPVLGDLVGKLI
TRDJ1	19	TRDV1	ALGQSFLLTGGRSYTDKLI
TRDJ1	21	TRDV1	ALGELVGLPTTFLGDGTDKLI
TRDJ1	18	TRDV1	ALGELSFLPIGQPTDKLI
TRDJ1	18	TRDV1	ALGTLGLTGGYFGGDKLI